One and the same sample provided the 30 T cell receptor beta chains below, sequenced in a study of PD-1 blockade in classical Hodgkin lymphoma. Each and every patient relapsed after autologous stem cell transplantation, and patients got differing brentuximab vedotin exposure. TCRdb's table, derived via immunoSEQ multiplex PCR, lists solely in-frame clones and lacks some. The sample holds roughly 96,000 clones, nearly 90% seen once. The sample here was peripheral blood mononuclear cells (PBMCs), taken before the second cycle of nivolumab. The receptors were gathered from a human donor with classical Hodgkin lymphoma.

This clone was picked up one time. The rearrangement links TRBV25-1 to TRBJ2-5; no firm D call. The CDR3 covers 13 residues. CDR1 is MGHDK and CDR2 is SYGVNS in the germline V gene. Trimming pared 1 base from V and 5 bases from J, leaving 8 bases between. CDR3 in amino acids: CASSESGTETQYF. CDR3 nucleotides: TGTGCCAGCAGTGAATCCGGCACCGAGACCCAGTACTTC.

This clone was detected a few times. J is TRBJ2-3 and V is TRBV18, with D unresolved. V lost 3 bases, J lost 3 bases, and 4 bases lay in between. CDR3 size: 12 residues. Per germline, CDR1 KGHSH and CDR2 LQKENI. The DNA for the CDR3 is TGTGCCAGCTCACCCGAAACAGATACGCAGTATTTT. This gives the protein CASSPETDTQYF.

The rearrangement links TRBV13 to TRBJ2-3; 7 nucleotides agree with TRBD2. With V trimmed by 4 bases and J by 1 base, 5 bases remained unmatched. The CDR3 length is 15 residues. Germline V gene data show CDR1 as PRHDT and CDR2 as FYEKMQ (reference sequence). CDR3 coding DNA: TGTGCCAGCAGCTGGACTAGGGTTCGCACAGATACGCAGTATTTT. Translating it yields CASSWTRVRTDTQYF.

The chain joins TRBV5-6 to TRBJ2-6; D is ambiguous. CDR1 and CDR2 from the germline V gene are SGHDT and YYEEEE. The length of the CDR3 is 14 residues. The ends were cut back, 2 bases at V and 4 bases at J, with 7 bases in the middle. The CDR3, as DNA: TGTGCCAGCAGCTTACTGTGGGGGGCCAACGTCCTGACTTTC. This gives the protein CASSLLWGANVLTF.

The rearrangement joins TRBV12-5 to TRBJ2-1, with TRBD2 matching 9 bases. V gave up 7 bases and J gave up 11 bases; unmatched junction bases: 9. Germline CDR1 LGHNT, CDR2 FRNRAP. This CDR3 comprises 13 residues. The CDR3 loop reads CASASRAGGQQFF. The DNA for the CDR3 is TGTGCTAGTGCCAGTAGAGCGGGGGGCCAGCAGTTCTTC.

This chain joins TRBV9 and TRBJ1-1; no firm D call. The CDR3 runs to 13 residues. Looked up from germline, CDR1 is SGDLS and CDR2 is YYNGEE. Trimming took off 3 bases at V and 1 base at J, with 7 bases between the two ends. As DNA, the CDR3 is TGTGCCAGCAGCGGCGGTGGGAACACTGAAGCTTTCTTT. Protein sequence: CASSGGGNTEAFF.

The chain has TRBV11-2 and TRBJ2-7; 7 bases are a match to TRBD1. This CDR3 spans 13 amino acids. Looked up from germline, CDR1 is SGHAT and CDR2 is FQNNGV. V shed 1 base and J 5 bases; nucleotides not matched to a gene: 2. This CDR3 reads CASSLGQGNEQYF. The CDR3 nucleotides are TGTGCCAGCAGCTTAGGACAGGGCAACGAGCAGTACTTC.

This clone has only one observation. The chain has TRBV19 and TRBJ2-1; 8 bases line up with TRBD1. The CDR3 is 13 residues long. Germline trimming cut 9 bases from V and 6 bases from J; bases unmatched to any gene: 7. Germline loops: CDR1 LNHDA, CDR2 SQIVND (reference sequence). As DNA, the CDR3 is TGTGCCAGCAAAGGACAGGGCCTCAATGAGCAGTTCTTC. Translated: CASKGQGLNEQFF.

V and J are TRBV7-9 and TRBJ1-2; D gene uncertain. This CDR3 region has 14 residues. Trimming removed 0 bases from V and 4 bases from J, with 9 bases in between. Germline CDR1 and CDR2: SEHNR and FQNEAQ (reference sequence). CDR3 protein: CASSLAAVFYGYTF. In nucleotides, the CDR3 is TGTGCCAGCAGCTTAGCCGCAGTGTTCTATGGCTACACCTTC.

The chain has TRBV5-1 and TRBJ2-2; possible D gene TRBD2, 6 bases. V dropped 4 bases and J dropped 0 bases, with 7 bases sitting between them. CDR3 size: 14 residues. Per the germline V gene, CDR1 is SGHRS and CDR2 is YFSETQ. CDR3 region: CASSREANTGELFF. Here the CDR3 DNA reads TGCGCCAGCAGCAGGGAGGCGAACACCGGGGAGCTGTTTTTT.

This rearrangement joins TRBV30 to TRBJ2-7; 10 bases line up with TRBD2. Germline CDR1 GTSNPN, CDR2 SVGIG (reference sequence). Trimming took 4 bases from V and 5 from J; bases not matched to a gene: 5. This CDR3 is built from 13 residues. The CDR3 bases are TGTGCCTGGAAGGCTAGCGGGAGAAACGAGCAGTACTTC. This codes for CAWKASGRNEQYF. Full variable domain (rest looked up from reference TRBV30 and TRBJ2-7): SQTIHQWPATLVQPVGSPLSLECTVEGTSNPNLYWYRQAAGRGLQLLFYSVGIGQISSEVPQNLSASRPQDRQFILSSKKLLLSDSGFYLCAWKASGRNEQYFGPGTRLTVT.

The V and J genes are TRBV10-3 and TRBJ2-5; perhaps TRBD1 as D (5 bases). The CDR3 consists of 15 residues. Trimming left V 3 bases short and J 4 bases short, with 15 bases between. Germline values: CDR1 ENHRY, CDR2 SYGVKD. CDR3 amino acids: CAISEGSRDVETQYF. CDR3 DNA: TGTGCCATCAGTGAAGGGTCCAGGGATGTAGAGACCCAGTACTTC.

With regard to this clone: One junction end does not reproduce the germline sequence, and a read error may be involved. The V gene is TRBV28, the J gene TRBJ1-5; D call uncertain. The CDR3 totals 12 residues. The germline CDR1 and CDR2 sequences are MDHEN and SYDVKM. CDR3 sequence (DNA): TGTGCCTGCAGGAGAGGGCTTCAGCCCCAGCATTTT. Its translation is CACRRGLQPQHF.

CDR3 sequence reads: CATSPWAQETQYF. CDR3 coding DNA: TGTGCCACCTCACCCTGGGCCCAAGAGACCCAGTACTTC. V is TRBV19 and J is TRBJ2-5; no definite D call. V was cut by 10 bases and J by 1 base, with 13 bases left in between. The germline gives CDR1 LNHDA, CDR2 SQIVND (reference sequence). This CDR3 comprises 13 residues. Supplemented by reference TRBV19 and TRBJ2-5, the full variable domain reads DGGITQSPKYLFRKEGQNVTLSCEQNLNHDAMYWYRQDPGQGLRLIYYSQIVNDFQKGDIAEGYSVSREKKESFPLTVTSAQKNPTAFYLCATSPWAQETQYFGPGTRLLVL.

This clone was seen only once. The gene calls are TRBV5-4 and TRBJ2-5; 11 nucleotides match TRBD2. Germline loops: CDR1 SGHNT, CDR2 YYREEE (reference sequence). V gave up 4 bases and J gave up 4 bases; unmatched junction bases: 15. This CDR3 has 18 amino acids. This chain's CDR3 is CASSPLAGEHGWVETQYF. CDR3 DNA: TGTGCCAGCAGCCCACTAGCGGGAGAGCACGGATGGGTAGAGACCCAGTACTTC.

This chain joins TRBV28 and TRBJ1-4; D is undetermined. V was clipped by 3 bases and J by 8 bases, with 13 bases between them. Germline V CDR1 and CDR2: MDHEN, SYDVKM. The CDR3 extends over 14 amino acids. This CDR3 is CASSFGSLGEKLFF. CDR3 nucleotides: TGTGCCAGCAGTTTCGGTTCTTTGGGGGAAAAACTGTTTTTT.

The chain employs TRBV5-1 and TRBJ1-1, with D maybe TRBD1 (6 bases). Trimming took 0 bases from V and 1 from J, leaving 19 bases between them. CDR1 is SGHRS and CDR2 is YFSETQ in the germline V gene. The CDR3 is 18 amino acids. DNA for the CDR3: TGCGCCAGCAGCTTGGTTTCTGGTCGGTCCAGGGGGAACACTGAAGCTTTCTTT. It translates to CASSLVSGRSRGNTEAFF.

The gene calls are TRBV20-1 and TRBJ1-1; the D gene is possibly TRBD1 (6 bases). This CDR3 region has 11 residues. Trimming pared 3 bases from V and 11 bases from J, leaving 13 bases between. The germline CDR1 and CDR2 sequences are DFQATT and SNEGSKA (reference sequence). The chain's CDR3 is CSASNRVVAFF. CDR3 coding DNA: TGCAGTGCTAGTAACAGGGTCGTGGCTTTCTTT.

In the case of this clone: Other DNA sequences in the sample encode the same CDR3. V gene TRBV6-5 combines with J gene TRBJ1-1; no definite D call. This CDR3 is 12 amino acids long. Germline loops: CDR1 MNHEY, CDR2 SVGAGI. Trimming left V 5 bases short and J 1 base short, with 5 bases between. CDR3 bases: TGTGCCAGCAGTCGCAGGAACACTGAAGCTTTCTTT. It encodes CASSRRNTEAFF.

V and J are TRBV9 and TRBJ1-1, with D uncertain. Germline V gene data show CDR1 as SGDLS and CDR2 as YYNGEE. V shed 6 bases and J shed 1 base, with 13 bases lying between them. The CDR3 totals 14 residues. For the CDR3, the DNA is TGTGCCAGCAACTCAGGAGGGCCGAACACTGAAGCTTTCTTT. Encoded protein: CASNSGGPNTEAFF.

The gene calls are TRBV5-4 and TRBJ2-7; maybe TRBD2 (6 bases). The CDR3 is 15 residues long. Trimming left V 1 base short and J 0 bases short, with 11 bases between. Germline V lookup: CDR1 SGHNT, CDR2 YYREEE (reference sequence). The CDR3 nucleotides are TGTGCCAGCAGCTTGAAGGGAGGTAGCTCCTACGAGCAGTACTTC. Amino acid sequence: CASSLKGGSSYEQYF.

The chain employs TRBV9 and TRBJ2-7; perhaps TRBD2 as D (5 bases). V was trimmed by 0 bases and J by 5 bases, leaving 12 bases between them. Germline V lookup: CDR1 SGDLS, CDR2 YYNGEE. The CDR3 consists of 14 residues. The chain's CDR3 is CASSVAPGFDEQYF. The CDR3 DNA sequence: TGTGCCAGCAGCGTAGCTCCGGGGTTCGACGAGCAGTACTTC.

V and J are TRBV2 and TRBJ2-3; TRBD2 agrees at 12 bases. The CDR3 runs to 16 residues. Germline lookup yields CDR1 SNHLY and CDR2 FYNNEI. The ends lost 3 bases at V and 4 bases at J; junction bases unmatched: 5. CDR3 sequence reads: CASSEVTSGRPDTQYF. The CDR3 DNA reads TGTGCCAGCAGTGAGGTGACTAGCGGGAGACCAGATACGCAGTATTTT.

V and J are TRBV5-1 and TRBJ1-5, with TRBD1 matching 7 bases. V lost 5 bases, J lost 2 bases, and 4 bases stayed unmatched. The CDR3 runs 14 residues. Germline V gives CDR1 SGHRS, CDR2 YFSETQ. The CDR3 DNA reads as TGCGCCAGCAGTTCCGGACAGGGCAATCAGCCCCAGCATTTT. Protein product: CASSSGQGNQPQHF.

Relative to its sample, this clone is medium-sized. This sequence joins TRBV27 and TRBJ1-2; 11 nucleotides line up with TRBD1. This CDR3 has 13 amino acids. Germline assignment: CDR1 MNHEY and CDR2 SMNVEV (reference sequence). Losses at the gene ends were 5 bases for V and 8 bases for J; bases not matched to a gene: 4. The CDR3 DNA is TGTGCCAGCAGTGGACAGGGGGCGAAGGGCTACACCTTC. It is translated as CASSGQGAKGYTF.

DNA for the CDR3: TGTGCCAGCAGCTTGATGGGACAAGGCTACGAGCAGTACTTC. This codes for CASSLMGQGYEQYF. J is TRBJ2-7 and V is TRBV5-8; the D gene is possibly TRBD1 (6 bases). The CDR3 is 14 amino acids. Trimming took off 1 base at V and 3 bases at J, with 11 bases between the two ends. The V gene's germline CDR1 is SGHTS and CDR2 YDEGEE.

The gene calls are TRBV2 and TRBJ2-2; D not certain. CDR1 is SNHLY, CDR2 FYNNEI, per germline. Between the trimmed V and J ends, which lost 7 bases and 0 bases, there was a span of 9 bases. The CDR3 has 14 residues. The CDR3 DNA follows: TGTGCCAGCATCCGGTCCACGAACACCGGGGAGCTGTTTTTT. It specifies CASIRSTNTGELFF.

This rearrangement joins TRBV5-4 to TRBJ1-2; D not certain. Germline V gene lookup returns CDR1 SGHNT and CDR2 YYREEE (reference sequence). The V end was cut by 2 bases, the J end by 0 bases, with 2 bases between. The CDR3 is 12 residues long. The CDR3 loop is CASSFTNYGYTF. The DNA of the CDR3 is TGTGCCAGCAGCTTTACTAACTATGGCTACACCTTC.

The V call is TRBV27, the J call TRBJ2-7; TRBD1 or TRBD2 may be the D gene (5 bases each). V lost 0 bases to trimming and J lost 5 bases, with 14 bases between them. Germline V gives CDR1 MNHEY, CDR2 SMNVEV (reference sequence). The CDR3 runs 15 residues. CDR3 DNA sequence: TGTGCCAGCAGTTTATCGGGACCCATGCCCCACGAGCAGTACTTC. This gives the protein CASSLSGPMPHEQYF.

This clone was detected only once. This chain uses TRBV6-1 with TRBJ1-5; 7 positions match TRBD1. Germline V gene data show CDR1 as MNHNS and CDR2 as SASEGT. This CDR3 has 15 amino acids. Trimming took 6 bases from V and 2 from J; bases not matched to a gene: 7. CDR3 in amino acids: CASRRQGMGNQPQHF. The CDR3 DNA sequence: TGTGCCAGCAGAAGACAGGGTATGGGCAATCAGCCCCAGCATTTT.